Each of the 18 T cell receptor beta chains below was sequenced from the same sample in a study of CD8+ T cells in alopecia areata. Isolated RNA was reverse transcribed into cDNA used as the sequencing template. Profiled with immunoSEQ multiplex PCR; TCRdb holds only in-frame clones, not every one. The sample includes about 69,000 clones, roughly 57% of them seen just once. The sequences come from CD8+ T cells sorted from blood, collected at week 0. The receptors shown here come from a human donor with alopecia areata.

This chain joins TRBV9 and TRBJ1-4; D is uncertain. The germline V gene has CDR1 SGDLS and CDR2 YYNGEE. V lost 0 bases to trimming and J lost 7 bases, with 7 bases between them. The CDR3 spans 13 residues. CDR3 bases: TGTGCCAGCAGCGTAGATGGGATTGAAAAACTGTTTTTT. As protein: CASSVDGIEKLFF.

This rearrangement joins TRBV10-3 to TRBJ1-1, with a tentative D call TRBD1 (5 bases). V lost 6 bases and J lost 6, with 17 bases in between. This CDR3 spans 14 amino acids. Germline V lookup: CDR1 ENHRY, CDR2 SYGVKD. The CDR3 spells CAIRRGRVNAEAFF. In nucleotides, the CDR3 is TGTGCCATCAGGAGGGGTCGGGTAAACGCTGAAGCTTTCTTT.

This clone was detected only a few times. The chain is built from TRBV29-1 and TRBJ2-1; 7 bases line up with TRBD1. Germline CDR1 SQVTM, CDR2 ANQGSEA. Trimming removed 8 bases from V and 7 bases from J; junction bases left unmatched: 5. The CDR3 length is 11 residues. This CDR3 reads CSKQQGNEQFF. The CDR3 DNA follows: TGCAGCAAACAACAGGGGAATGAGCAGTTCTTC.

Here the CDR3 reads CASSLAGRRPNEKLFF. The CDR3 DNA reads TGTGCCAGCAGCTTAGCAGGGCGGCGGCCTAATGAAAAACTGTTTTTT. V usage is TRBV7-2 and J usage is TRBJ1-4; D remains ambiguous. The V and J ends lost 0 bases and 3 bases respectively, with 11 bases between them. The CDR3 is made up of 16 amino acids. Germline CDR1 reads SGHTA; CDR2 reads FQGNSA.

The V call is TRBV28, the J call TRBJ1-2; D ambiguous. Germline V gene data show CDR1 as MDHEN and CDR2 as SYDVKM. V lost 1 base and J lost 3, with 9 bases in between. The CDR3 is 14 amino acids. The CDR3 here is CASSLSGNYYGYTF. The CDR3 DNA reads as TGTGCCAGCAGTTTATCTGGGAATTACTATGGCTACACCTTC.

The rearrangement uses TRBV9 and TRBJ1-1; D is ambiguous. Germline CDR1 reads SGDLS; CDR2 reads YYNGEE. Trimming pared 4 bases from V and 0 bases from J, leaving 16 bases between. This CDR3 comprises 16 residues. In DNA, the CDR3 is TGTGCCAGCAGCCTCATCGAGCGGACCGTGAACACTGAAGCTTTCTTT. Protein sequence: CASSLIERTVNTEAFF.

Only a few counts were recorded for this clone. The chain links TRBV19 to TRBJ2-3, with D perhaps TRBD2 (6 bases). CDR1 is LNHDA and CDR2 is SQIVND in the germline V gene (reference sequence). The germline V and J ends were trimmed by 1 base and 0 bases, with 8 bases remaining between them. CDR3 length: 15 amino acids. The CDR3, as DNA: TGTGCCAGTAGTATAGTGGGAGGCAGCACAGATACGCAGTATTTT. Translating gives CASSIVGGSTDTQYF.

This clone was counted a few times. The chain uses TRBV6-5 and TRBJ2-3; 10 nucleotides align to TRBD2. The CDR3 loop spans 14 amino acids. Germline CDR1 MNHEY, CDR2 SVGAGI. Losses at the gene ends were 5 bases for V and 2 bases for J; bases not matched to a gene: 1. In nucleotides, the CDR3 is TGTGCCAGCAGTAGCGGGAGGGACACAGATACGCAGTATTTT. Protein: CASSSGRDTDTQYF.

This clone came up a few times. This chain joins TRBV23-1 and TRBJ2-3; TRBD1 might be the D (6 bases). TRBV23-1 is given ORF status, its function remaining uncertain. Trimming took off 3 bases at V and 0 bases at J, with 16 bases between the two ends. This CDR3 has 17 amino acids. This chain's CDR3 is CASSQATGRPSTDTQYF. CDR3 nucleotide sequence: TGCGCCAGCAGTCAGGCGACAGGACGCCCTAGCACAGATACGCAGTATTTT.

In its sample, this clone was seen a few times. This chain links TRBV29-1 with TRBJ2-2, with 8 nucleotides matching TRBD1. The CDR3 consists of 15 residues. V lost 6 bases to trimming and J lost 4 bases; unmatched junction nucleotides: 10. Germline V lookup: CDR1 SQVTM, CDR2 ANQGSEA. In DNA, the CDR3 is TGCAGCGTCAAGACAGGACAGGGATCCACCGGGGAGCTGTTTTTT. It translates to CSVKTGQGSTGELFF.

This clone came up once. The chain is built from TRBV4-1 and TRBJ1-1; the D is unclear. Trimming removed 1 base at V and 5 bases at J, with 14 bases between. CDR3 length: 15 residues. Germline V gene lookup returns CDR1 MGHRA and CDR2 YSYEKL. CDR3 residues: CASSQGLGGSTEAFF. In DNA, the CDR3 is TGCGCCAGCAGCCAAGGGCTTGGAGGGTCGACTGAAGCTTTCTTT.

This chain uses TRBV19 with TRBJ1-2, with D maybe TRBD1 (6 bases). Germline assignment: CDR1 LNHDA and CDR2 SQIVND (reference sequence). The length of the CDR3 is 13 residues. Trimming took 5 bases from V and 5 from J, leaving 12 bases between them. In nucleotides, the CDR3 is TGTGCCAGTAGTCCCGGGACAAGTTATGGCTACACCTTC. Translating gives CASSPGTSYGYTF.

V gene TRBV5-1 combines with J gene TRBJ2-7; D possibly corresponds to TRBD1 (8 bases). In germline, CDR1 is SGHRS, CDR2 YFSETQ. The CDR3 spans 15 residues. Trimming removed 0 bases at V and 2 bases at J, with 12 bases between. The CDR3 loop reads CASSLDRGGTYEQYF. DNA of the CDR3: TGCGCCAGCAGCTTGGACAGGGGGGGAACCTACGAGCAGTACTTC.

The CDR3, as DNA: TGTGCCAGCAGCTTAACAGACTCCGCCGAGCAGTACTTC. Translating gives CASSLTDSAEQYF. The J gene is TRBJ2-7, the V gene TRBV7-6; D is uncertain. The germline gives CDR1 SGHVS, CDR2 FNYEAQ. Trimming stripped 2 bases from V and 6 bases from J, with 11 bases between. The CDR3 is 13 residues long.

This clone was observed at least ten times. This chain connects TRBV7-9 to TRBJ1-2; 7 bases match TRBD1. After removal of 4 bases from V and 4 bases from J, the junction contained 18 bases not matched to a gene. Germline V lookup: CDR1 SEHNR, CDR2 FQNEAQ (reference sequence). The length of the CDR3 is 18 residues. In DNA form, the CDR3 reads TGTGCCAGCAGCTCTAATCCGACAGGGAAAGGAGGGGGCTATGGCTACACCTTC. Encoded protein: CASSSNPTGKGGGYGYTF.

This clone was detected once. The chain recombines TRBV7-2 with TRBJ2-3; D is uncertain. V shed 4 bases and J shed 0 bases, with 11 bases lying between them. This CDR3 region has 15 residues. CDR1 is SGHTA and CDR2 is FQGNSA in the germline V gene. The CDR3 is CASSSWASSTDTQYF. The CDR3 region has the DNA TGTGCCAGCAGCTCCTGGGCCTCTAGCACAGATACGCAGTATTTT.

V is TRBV5-1 and J is TRBJ1-2; D not certain. The CDR3 consists of 12 residues. V dropped 4 bases and J dropped 3 bases, with 7 bases sitting between them. CDR1 and CDR2 from the germline V gene are SGHRS and YFSETQ. The CDR3 DNA is TGCGCCAGCAGCCCAGCCGACTATGGCTACACCTTC. Translated: CASSPADYGYTF.

The gene calls are TRBV15 and TRBJ2-2; no clear D. The CDR3 consists of 16 residues. Germline CDR1 and CDR2: LNHNV and YYDKDF (reference sequence). The ends were cut back, 0 bases at V and 3 bases at J, with 11 bases in the middle. CDR3 sequence (DNA): TGTGCCACCAGCAGAGAAAATCAGGTTTACACCGGGGAGCTGTTTTTT. As protein: CATSRENQVYTGELFF. Drawing the rest from reference TRBV15 and TRBJ2-2, the complete variable domain is DAMVIQNPRYQVTQFGKPVTLSCSQTLNHNVMYWYQQKSSQAPKLLFHYYDKDFNNEADTPDNFQSRRPNTSFCFLDIRSPGLGDTAMYLCATSRENQVYTGELFFGEGSRLTVL.